Listed here are 2 T cell receptor beta chains from one sample, sequenced in a study of PD-1 blockade in classical Hodgkin lymphoma. Each of the patients experienced relapse following autologous stem cell transplantation, and their brentuximab vedotin exposure differed. Sequencing used immunoSEQ multiplex PCR; TCRdb keeps in-frame clones, though not all of them. This sample has approximately 17,000 clones, with roughly 60% found just once. The source material was peripheral blood mononuclear cells (PBMCs), sampled before the second cycle of nivolumab. All receptors come from a human donor with classical Hodgkin lymphoma.

The chain recombines TRBV11-2 with TRBJ2-1, with TRBD2 identical over 9 bases. CDR1 SGHAT and CDR2 FQNNGV come from the germline V gene. This CDR3 comprises 15 residues. V shed 4 bases, J shed 0 bases, and the junction held 1 base outside the gene matches. The CDR3 reads CASSYSGSSYNEQFF. The CDR3 bases are TGTGCCAGCAGCTATAGCGGGAGCTCCTACAATGAGCAGTTCTTC.

The chain has TRBV6-5 and TRBJ1-5; D unclear. This CDR3 has 14 residues. V lost 2 bases and J 4 bases, leaving 9 bases between the germline ends. Germline V gives CDR1 MNHEY, CDR2 SVGAGI. CDR3 DNA: TGTGCCAGCAGTTACGTTTCGGTTAATCAGCCCCAGCATTTT. Residues: CASSYVSVNQPQHF.